This T cell receptor beta chain was sequenced during a study of T cell repertoires in cytomegalovirus infection. Study outcomes and limitations: CMV carriers with the relevant HLA were identified by cumulative public TCR beta family frequency. Predominance within the ex vivo response was attributable to HLA-C-restricted CMV-specific TCR beta clonotypes.

MiXCR, run by TCRdb on the reads, gives a single entry per CDR3 protein. The table has hundreds of thousands of distinct CDR3 sequences, 20% to 25% seen once. V trimming: 4 bases; J trimming: 4 bases; junction bases outside the gene matches: 11. The CDR3 is 17 amino acids. CDR1 is LGHDT, CDR2 YNNKEL, per germline (reference sequence). With respect to this clonotype: Its antigen is unknown.

Source material: CD8+ T cells from PBMCs. This clonotype was sampled from a human donor in good health (CMV status not recorded). Some clones in this sample may be carry-over from other donors' samples. The gene calls are TRBV3-1 and TRBJ2-1, with 9 bases that match TRBD2. This CDR3 reads CASSLVGRGGRYNEQFF. For the CDR3, the DNA is TGTGCCAGCAGCCTCGTCGGGCGGGGGGGCAGGTACAATGAGCAGTTCTTC.